The clone carrying this T cell receptor (beta chain) was detected only a few times. As yet, its antigen is unknown. The germline V gene encodes CDR1 MDHEN and CDR2 SYDVKM. This CDR3 comprises 14 residues. V lost 2 bases to trimming and J lost 2 bases, with 8 bases between them. The sample is drawn from a study of regulatory T cells in long-lasting Graves disease. General study results and limits: TRBV28 was favored in persistent disease, as were TRBJ1-2 and TRBJ2-5.

Arm-PCR with iRepertoire HTBI primers amplified the CDR3 regions for these TCR beta libraries. TCRdb redid the calling of the multiplex PCR reads with MiXCR, one entry per CDR3 protein. The table records more than 350,000 distinct CDR3 sequences, under 15% of them present only once. This sample's time point: newly diagnosed GD, antithyroid drugs for less than 3 months. PBMC RNA was the source of the TCR library. The sample also formed part of further work on T cells in Graves' hyperthyroidism and ophthalmopathy. That publication notes: It was considered stable Graves' hyperthyroidism when ophthalmopathy did not progress within 18 months. HTBI primers drove first-round RT-PCR of the TCR CDR3. A model built on 13 V-J features separated ophthalmopathy from stable hyperthyroidism.

The chain combines TRBV28 with TRBJ2-3; no clear D gene. The TCR sequence derives from a woman aged 30 to 39 with Graves disease. Material: peripheral blood mononuclear cells (PBMCs), obtained at new diagnosis, from a patient treated with antithyroid drugs. The CDR3 here is CASSLIGHTDTQYF. The CDR3 DNA follows: TGTGCCAGCAGTTTAATAGGTCACACAGATACGCAGTATTTT. The variable domain in full, with the rest retrieved from reference TRBV28 and TRBJ2-3, is DVKVTQSSRYLVKRTGEKVFLECVQDMDHENMFWYRQDPGLGLRLIYFSYDVKMKEKGDIPEGYSVSREKKERFSLILESASTNQTSMYLCASSLIGHTDTQYFGPGTRLTVL.